The 24 T cell receptor beta chains below all came from one sample that was sequenced in a study of blood T cell repertoires in COVID-19. Sequencing was performed with immunoSEQ multiplex PCR; in TCRdb, only in-frame clones are kept and a portion is missing. The sample includes a few hundred thousand clones, more than 75% of them seen just once. The sequencing input was PBMCs or T cells enriched from blood (not recorded which). The receptors come from a woman under 40 who had recovered from COVID-19.

This clone was seen just once. CDR3 nucleotides: TGTGCCAGCGGGGGGGCAGGAGGGACTGAAGCTTTCTTT. Amino acids: CASGGAGGTEAFF. The V and J genes are TRBV5-4 and TRBJ1-1, with a possible D match to TRBD1 (6 bases). Germline V gene lookup returns CDR1 SGHNT and CDR2 YYREEE (reference sequence). V was clipped by 7 bases and J by 5 bases, with 15 bases between them. The length of the CDR3 is 13 residues.

A note on this clone: Other DNA sequences in the sample encode the same CDR3. The genes are TRBV27 and TRBJ1-1; TRBD1 matches 9 bases. CDR1 is MNHEY, CDR2 SMNVEV, per germline (reference sequence). The length of the CDR3 is 15 residues. V was clipped by 6 bases and J by 0 bases; unmatched bases: 5. CDR3: CASSPTGGMNTEAFF. The CDR3 nucleotides are TGTGCCAGCAGCCCTACAGGGGGCATGAACACTGAAGCTTTCTTT.

The sample holds one count of this clone. The CDR3, as DNA: TGTGCCAGCAAGATGGGACTAGCGGGTGTGGAGCAGTACTTC. It codes for CASKMGLAGVEQYF. This chain links TRBV2 with TRBJ2-7; TRBD2 aligns across 12 bases. V lost 7 bases, J lost 7 bases, and 8 bases stayed unmatched. Germline CDR1 and CDR2: SNHLY and FYNNEI. The CDR3 has 14 residues. Drawing the rest from reference TRBV2 and TRBJ2-7, the complete variable domain is EPEVTQTPSHQVTQMGQEVILRCVPISNHLYFYWYRQILGQKVEFLVSFYNNEISEKSEIFDDQFSVERPDGSNFTLKIRSTKLEDSAMYFCASKMGLAGVEQYFGPGTRLTVT.

J is TRBJ1-1 and V is TRBV3-1 (or the pseudogene TRBV3-2); 7 bases map to TRBD1. After removal of 4 bases from V and 7 bases from J, the junction contained 6 bases not matched to a gene. The germline CDR1 and CDR2 sequences are LGHDT and YNNKEL (reference sequence). This CDR3 spans 13 amino acids. CDR3 amino acids: CASSPGGFSEAFF. In nucleotides, the CDR3 is TGTGCCAGCAGCCCAGGGGGATTTAGTGAAGCTTTCTTT.

J is TRBJ1-2 and V is TRBV3-1 (or the pseudogene TRBV3-2), with 7 bases matching TRBD1. Losses at the gene ends were 4 bases for V and 4 bases for J; bases not matched to a gene: 6. The CDR3 totals 14 residues. The germline V gene encodes CDR1 LGHDT and CDR2 YNNKEL (reference sequence). The CDR3 loop reads CASSRKGAGYGYTF. In nucleotides, the CDR3 is TGTGCCAGCAGCCGTAAGGGGGCGGGCTATGGCTACACCTTC.

This clone was detected once. V is TRBV7-9 and J is TRBJ1-2; TRBD1 might be the D (6 bases). Germline V lookup: CDR1 SEHNR, CDR2 FQNEAQ (reference sequence). The CDR3 is 16 amino acids. V lost 1 base and J lost 0, with 12 bases in between. CDR3 in amino acids: CASSLGGQQANYGYTF. In DNA, the CDR3 is TGTGCCAGCAGCTTAGGCGGACAGCAAGCTAACTATGGCTACACCTTC.

The chain combines TRBV7-8 with TRBJ2-1; 7 bases agree with TRBD2. The germline V gene has CDR1 SGHVS and CDR2 FQNEAQ. The CDR3 is 15 residues long. The junction had 4 bases not matched to a gene; V was cut back by 3 bases and J by 2 bases. The CDR3 protein is CASSFSGTTYNEQFF. The CDR3 DNA follows: TGTGCCAGCAGCTTCAGCGGGACCACCTACAATGAGCAGTTCTTC.

This sequence joins TRBV7-8 and TRBJ2-7; 9 bases match TRBD2. From germline, CDR1 is SGHVS and CDR2 FQNEAQ. V shed 5 bases and J 4 bases; nucleotides not matched to a gene: 12. The CDR3 is made up of 16 amino acids. The CDR3 region has the DNA TGTGCCAGCAGCCGAGAGATAAGCGGGAGGTTGTACGAGCAGTACTTC. It translates to CASSREISGRLYEQYF.

This chain links TRBV10-3 with TRBJ1-2, with D tentatively TRBD1 (6 bases). This CDR3 comprises 14 residues. V gave up 2 bases and J gave up 6 bases, with 13 bases separating them. Germline V gene data show CDR1 as ENHRY and CDR2 as SYGVKD. This CDR3 is CAISETGSRNGYTF. CDR3 DNA sequence: TGTGCCATCAGTGAGACAGGGAGTCGCAATGGCTACACCTTC.

The gene calls are TRBV28 and TRBJ1-1; 7 nucleotides agree with TRBD1. The trim removed 2 bases at V and 2 bases at J, leaving 11 bases unmatched. CDR3 length: 17 amino acids. Germline CDR1 MDHEN, CDR2 SYDVKM. The CDR3 bases are TGTGCCAGCAGTTTACCTCAAGGGGGCGGTTTCAACACTGAAGCTTTCTTT. Its protein product is CASSLPQGGGFNTEAFF.

This chain links TRBV6-5 with TRBJ1-1; D unresolved. Germline CDR1 and CDR2: MNHEY and SVGAGI. Trimming left V 0 bases short and J 1 base short, with 6 bases between. The CDR3 is made up of 14 amino acids. CDR3 DNA sequence: TGTGCCAGCAGTTACTCGATGGCGAACACTGAAGCTTTCTTT. This gives the protein CASSYSMANTEAFF.

The rearrangement joins TRBV18 to TRBJ1-2; maybe TRBD1 (5 bases). Germline V gene data show CDR1 as KGHSH and CDR2 as LQKENI. The CDR3 totals 13 residues. V was pared by 3 bases and J by 4 bases, with 9 bases between. In DNA form, the CDR3 reads TGTGCCAGCTCACCGACAGAGACCTATGGCTACACCTTC. This sequence encodes CASSPTETYGYTF.

This rearrangement joins TRBV7-9 to TRBJ2-6; 9 bases fit TRBD1. This CDR3 has 15 amino acids. J lost 6 bases, V lost 5 bases, and 5 bases had no gene match. In germline, CDR1 is SEHNR, CDR2 FQNEAQ (reference sequence). CDR3 coding DNA: TGTGCCAGCAGCCCTCGGACAGGGGTGGCCAACGTCCTGACTTTC. Translating gives CASSPRTGVANVLTF.

V usage is TRBV11-2 and J usage is TRBJ1-2; no reliable D call. The CDR3 runs 16 residues. Germline CDR1 and CDR2: SGHAT and FQNNGV. V was clipped by 1 base and J by 6 bases, with 18 bases between them. CDR3 DNA sequence: TGTGCCAGCAGCTTAGGGGCCACACCGGGGTTGGATGGCTACACCTTC. Residues: CASSLGATPGLDGYTF. Variable domain in full (rest from reference TRBV11-2 and TRBJ1-2): EAGVAQSPRYKIIEKRQSVAFWCNPISGHATLYWYQQILGQGPKLLIQFQNNGVVDDSQLPKDRFSAERLKGVDSTLKIQPAKLEDSAVYLCASSLGATPGLDGYTFGSGTRLTVV.

This sequence joins TRBV4-1 and TRBJ2-7, with 8 bases fitting TRBD2. The V gene end was trimmed by 1 base and the J gene end by 3 bases; junction bases not matched to a gene: 8. The CDR3 sequence is 16 residues long. Germline assignment: CDR1 MGHRA and CDR2 YSYEKL. The CDR3 DNA sequence: TGCGCCAGCAGCCAAGTATCGGGAGGGCCGTTCTACGAGCAGTACTTC. This gives the protein CASSQVSGGPFYEQYF.

This clone was seen repeatedly, ten times or more. The V call is TRBV5-1, the J call TRBJ2-1, with 7 bases matching TRBD1. The CDR3 runs to 14 residues. V shed 0 bases, J shed 8 bases, and the junction held 5 bases outside the gene matches. Per germline, CDR1 SGHRS and CDR2 YFSETQ. The CDR3 DNA follows: TGCGCCAGCAGCTTGGCCAGGGGGATCGATGAGCAGTTCTTC. Protein sequence: CASSLARGIDEQFF.

CDR3 amino acids: CASTPGQGEHTQYF. CDR3 DNA: TGTGCCAGCACCCCGGGACAGGGAGAACATACGCAGTATTTT. The rearrangement links TRBV4-2 to TRBJ2-3; TRBD1 aligns across 9 bases. Germline CDR1 and CDR2: LGHNA and YNFKEQ. The CDR3 contains 14 residues. After removal of 7 bases from V and 7 bases from J, the junction contained 9 bases not matched to a gene.

This rearrangement joins TRBV3-1 (or the pseudogene TRBV3-2) to TRBJ2-6, with 11 nucleotides matching TRBD1. Losses at the gene ends were 4 bases for V and 1 base for J; bases not matched to a gene: 6. Germline assignment: CDR1 LGHDT and CDR2 YNNKEL (reference sequence). The CDR3 length is 18 residues. The CDR3 reads CASSPRTGGASGANVLTF. In nucleotides, the CDR3 is TGTGCCAGCAGCCCTCGGACAGGGGGCGCGTCTGGGGCCAACGTCCTGACTTTC.

The chain combines TRBV6-5 with TRBJ2-5; no clear D gene. Germline V gene sequence: CDR1 MNHEY, CDR2 SVGAGI. Between the trimmed V and J ends, which lost 2 bases and 4 bases, there was a span of 11 bases. The CDR3 runs 14 residues. CDR3 in DNA: TGTGCCAGCAGTTACCTCCAGGCCCCAGAGACCCAGTACTTC. This translates into CASSYLQAPETQYF.

J is TRBJ2-1 and V is TRBV3-1 (or the pseudogene TRBV3-2); 10 bases are a match to TRBD2. Germline-derived CDR1 and CDR2 are LGHDT and YNNKEL (reference sequence). The CDR3 sequence is 16 residues long. Unmatched junction bases numbered 12, after V lost 4 bases and J lost 9 bases. CDR3 in DNA: TGTGCCAGCAGCCCCCAGCGGGGGGGAGGTCAGAGTGAGCAGTTCTTC. As protein: CASSPQRGGGQSEQFF.

The genes are TRBV6-5 and TRBJ1-4, with 9 bases identical to TRBD1. The germline gives CDR1 MNHEY, CDR2 SVGAGI. There are 15 residues in the CDR3. V shed 3 bases, J shed 6 bases, and the junction held 5 bases outside the gene matches. This CDR3 reads CASSYSTGGYEKLFF. CDR3 bases: TGTGCCAGCAGTTATTCGACAGGGGGTTATGAAAAACTGTTTTTT.

This rearrangement joins TRBV10-2 to TRBJ1-6; no definite D call. This CDR3 is 17 amino acids long. The ends were cut back, 2 bases at V and 2 bases at J, with 13 bases in the middle. In germline, CDR1 is WSHSY, CDR2 SAAADI. This chain's CDR3 is CASSEMGPGTYNSPLHF. CDR3 nucleotides: TGCGCCAGCAGTGAGATGGGCCCCGGGACCTATAATTCACCCCTCCACTTT.

The chain joins TRBV2 to TRBJ2-2; 8 bases are a match to TRBD2. V dropped 6 bases and J dropped 5; count of bases not matched to a gene: 2. The CDR3 sequence is 13 residues long. The germline V gene encodes CDR1 SNHLY and CDR2 FYNNEI. The CDR3 spells CASSRGGTGELFF. The DNA of the CDR3 is TGTGCCAGCAGCCGCGGGGGGACCGGGGAGCTGTTTTTT.

This chain uses TRBV7-2 with TRBJ2-5, with 7 bases that match TRBD2. The germline gives CDR1 SGHTA, CDR2 FQGNSA. This CDR3 comprises 13 residues. Trimming removed 6 bases from V and 5 bases from J; junction bases left unmatched: 6. The CDR3 nucleotides are TGTGCCAGCAGTCTAGCGGAGCGGGAGACCCAGTACTTC. Amino acid sequence: CASSLAERETQYF.